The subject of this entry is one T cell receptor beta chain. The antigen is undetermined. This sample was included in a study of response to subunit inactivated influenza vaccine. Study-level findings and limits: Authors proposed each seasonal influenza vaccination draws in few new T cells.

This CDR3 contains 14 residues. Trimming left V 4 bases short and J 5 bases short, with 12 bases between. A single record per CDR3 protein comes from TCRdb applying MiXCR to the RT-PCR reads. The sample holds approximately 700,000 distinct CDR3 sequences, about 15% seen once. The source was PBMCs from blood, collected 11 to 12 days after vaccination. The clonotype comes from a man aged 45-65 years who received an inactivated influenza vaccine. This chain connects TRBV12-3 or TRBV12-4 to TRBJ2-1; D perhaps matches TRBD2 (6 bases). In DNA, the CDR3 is TGTGCCAGCAGTTCCGGACTATTGAACAATGAGCAGTTCTTC. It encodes CASSSGLLNNEQFF.